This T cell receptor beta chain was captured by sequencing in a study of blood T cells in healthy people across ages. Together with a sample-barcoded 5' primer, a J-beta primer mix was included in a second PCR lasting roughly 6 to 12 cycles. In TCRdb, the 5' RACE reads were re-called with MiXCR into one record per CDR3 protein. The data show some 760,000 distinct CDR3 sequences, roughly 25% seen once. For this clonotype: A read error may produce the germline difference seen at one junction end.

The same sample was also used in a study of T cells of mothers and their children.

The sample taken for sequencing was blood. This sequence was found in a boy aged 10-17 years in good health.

The CDR3 here is CASSLGPGSPYEQYF. CDR3 DNA sequence: TGTGCTAGCAGCTTAGGCCCGGGGTCCCCCTACGAGCAGTACTTC. This rearrangement joins TRBV7-7 to TRBJ2-7; the D gene is possibly TRBD2 (5 bases). Germline V lookup: CDR1 SSHAT, CDR2 FNYEAQ (reference sequence). The CDR3 covers 15 residues.